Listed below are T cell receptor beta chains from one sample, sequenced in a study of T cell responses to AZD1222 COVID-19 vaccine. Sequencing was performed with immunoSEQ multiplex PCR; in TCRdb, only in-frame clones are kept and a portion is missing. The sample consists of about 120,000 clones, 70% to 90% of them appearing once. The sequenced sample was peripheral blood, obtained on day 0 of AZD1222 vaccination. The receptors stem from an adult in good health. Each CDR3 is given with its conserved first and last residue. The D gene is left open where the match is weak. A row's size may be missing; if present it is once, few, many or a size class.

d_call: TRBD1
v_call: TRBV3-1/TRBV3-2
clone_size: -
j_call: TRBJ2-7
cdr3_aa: CASSPWDREYEQYF
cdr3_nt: TGTGCCAGCAGCCCGTGGGACAGGGAGTACGAGCAGTACTTC

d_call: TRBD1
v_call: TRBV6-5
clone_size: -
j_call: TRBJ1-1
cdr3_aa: CASTDQGGDTEAFF
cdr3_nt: TGTGCCAGCACCGATCAGGGGGGTGACACTGAAGCTTTCTTT

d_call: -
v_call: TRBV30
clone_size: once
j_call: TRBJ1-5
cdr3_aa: CAWSDSNQPQHF
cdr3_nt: TGTGCCTGGAGTGATAGCAATCAGCCCCAGCATTTT

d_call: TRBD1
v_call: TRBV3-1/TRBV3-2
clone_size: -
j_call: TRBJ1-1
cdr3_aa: CASSHTTGMNTEAFF
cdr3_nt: TGTGCCAGCAGCCATACGACAGGGATGAACACTGAAGCTTTCTTT

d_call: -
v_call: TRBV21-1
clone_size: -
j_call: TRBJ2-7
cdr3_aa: CASSKLRTTCEQYF
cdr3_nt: TGTGCCAGCAGCAAACTTAGGACAACTTGCGAGCAGTACTTC

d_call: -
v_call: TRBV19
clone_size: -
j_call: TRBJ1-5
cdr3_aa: CASSGGWAVNQPQHF
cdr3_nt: TGTGCCAGTAGTGGGGGGTGGGCAGTGAATCAGCCCCAGCATTTT

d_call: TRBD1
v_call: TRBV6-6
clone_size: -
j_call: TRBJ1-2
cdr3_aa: CASTLLTGRDGYTF
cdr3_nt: TGTGCCAGCACCCTTTTGACAGGGCGCGATGGCTACACCTTC

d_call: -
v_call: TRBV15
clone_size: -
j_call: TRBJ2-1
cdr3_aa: CATSGGPNEQFF
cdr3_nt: TGTGCCACCAGCGGAGGTCCGAATGAGCAGTTCTTC

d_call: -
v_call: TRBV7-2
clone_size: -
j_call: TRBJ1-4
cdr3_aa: CASSPRRGENEKLFF
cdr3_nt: TGTGCCAGCAGCCCCCGGAGAGGGGAAAACGAAAAACTGTTTTTT

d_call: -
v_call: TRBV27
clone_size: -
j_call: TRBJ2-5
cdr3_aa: CASSLYKRTTQYF
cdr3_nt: TGTGCCAGCAGTTTATACAAGCGAACGACCCAGTACTTC

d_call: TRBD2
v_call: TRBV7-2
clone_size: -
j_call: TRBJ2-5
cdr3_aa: CASSFLPSGEETQYF
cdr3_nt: TGTGCCAGCAGCTTTCTTCCTAGCGGGGAAGAGACCCAGTACTTC

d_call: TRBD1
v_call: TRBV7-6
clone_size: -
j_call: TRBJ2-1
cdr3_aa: CASSLAGTVPEQFF
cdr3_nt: TGTGCCAGCAGCTTAGCGGGGACAGTTCCCGAGCAGTTCTTC

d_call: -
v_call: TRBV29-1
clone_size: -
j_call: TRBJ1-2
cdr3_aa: CSVEEWDQRGYGYTF
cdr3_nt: TGCAGCGTTGAAGAGTGGGACCAGCGGGGCTATGGCTACACCTTC

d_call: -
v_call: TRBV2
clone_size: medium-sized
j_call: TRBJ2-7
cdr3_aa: CASSETAGYEQYF
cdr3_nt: TGTGCCAGCAGTGAGACGGCCGGCTACGAGCAGTACTTC

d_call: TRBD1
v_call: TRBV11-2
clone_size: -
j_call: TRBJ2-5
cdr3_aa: CASSSLRDRVHF
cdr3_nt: TGTGCCAGCAGCTCGCTCCGGGACAGGGTGCACTTC

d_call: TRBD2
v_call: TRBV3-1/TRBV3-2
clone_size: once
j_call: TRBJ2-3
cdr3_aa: CASSQRGLAGGRTQYF
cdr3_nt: TGTGCCAGCAGCCAAAGGGGACTAGCGGGGGGGCGTACGCAGTATTTT

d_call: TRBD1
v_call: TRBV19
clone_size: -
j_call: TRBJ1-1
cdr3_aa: CATKRTGRGNTEAFF
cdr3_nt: TGTGCCACCAAAAGGACAGGGAGGGGGAACACTGAAGCTTTCTTT

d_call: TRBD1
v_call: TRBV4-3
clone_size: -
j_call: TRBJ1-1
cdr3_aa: CASSQMTGGAWNTEAFF
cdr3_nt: TGCGCCAGCAGCCAGATGACAGGGGGCGCGTGGAACACTGAAGCTTTCTTT

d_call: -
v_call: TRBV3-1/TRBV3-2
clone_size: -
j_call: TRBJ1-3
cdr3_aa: CASSPPGNTIYF
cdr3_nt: TGTGCCAGCAGCCCCCCCGGAAACACCATATATTTT

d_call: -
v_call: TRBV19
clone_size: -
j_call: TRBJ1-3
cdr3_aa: CASSGRVVSGNTIYF
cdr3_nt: TGTGCCAGTAGTGGCCGGGTGGTCTCTGGAAACACCATATATTTT

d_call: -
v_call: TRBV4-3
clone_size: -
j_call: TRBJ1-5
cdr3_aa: CASSQPRRRNGGPQHF
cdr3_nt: TGCGCCAGCAGCCAGCCACGCCGTAGGAACGGGGGACCCCAGCATTTT

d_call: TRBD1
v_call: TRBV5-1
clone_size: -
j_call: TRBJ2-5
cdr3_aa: CASSPGQGVETQYF
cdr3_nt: TGCGCCAGCAGCCCGGGACAGGGGGTCGAGACCCAGTACTTC

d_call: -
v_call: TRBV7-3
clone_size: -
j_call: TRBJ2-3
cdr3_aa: CASSPSRGGVVDTQYF
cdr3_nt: TGTGCCAGCAGCCCCAGTCGAGGGGGAGTGGTAGATACGCAGTATTTT

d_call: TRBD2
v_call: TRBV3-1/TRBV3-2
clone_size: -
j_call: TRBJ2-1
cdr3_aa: CASSQGIKGSGSYNEQFF
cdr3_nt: TGTGCCAGCAGCCAGGGGATCAAAGGCAGCGGGAGCTACAATGAGCAGTTCTTC

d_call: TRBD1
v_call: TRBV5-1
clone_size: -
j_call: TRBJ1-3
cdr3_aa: CASSLGTGGHPDSGNTIYF
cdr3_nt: TGCGCCAGCAGCCTCGGGACAGGGGGACACCCCGACTCTGGAAACACCATATATTTT

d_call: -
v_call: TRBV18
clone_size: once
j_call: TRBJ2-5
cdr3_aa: CASSPRQVQETQYF
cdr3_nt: TGTGCCAGCTCACCCCGACAGGTTCAAGAGACCCAGTACTTC

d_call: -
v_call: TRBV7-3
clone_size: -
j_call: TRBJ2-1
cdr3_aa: CASSIQSGSYNEQFF
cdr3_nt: TGTGCCAGCAGCATACAAAGCGGATCCTACAATGAGCAGTTCTTC

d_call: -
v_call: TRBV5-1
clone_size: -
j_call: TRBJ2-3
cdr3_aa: CASSFSGSTDTQYF
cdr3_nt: TGCGCCAGCAGCTTCTCTGGAAGCACAGATACGCAGTATTTT

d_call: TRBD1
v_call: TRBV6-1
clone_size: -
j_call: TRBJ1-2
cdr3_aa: CASSVPGTGAFYGYTF
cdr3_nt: TGTGCCAGCAGTGTCCCCGGGACAGGGGCCTTCTATGGCTACACCTTC

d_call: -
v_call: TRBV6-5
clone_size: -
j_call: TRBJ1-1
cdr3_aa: CASSYSASQGTEAFF
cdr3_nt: TGTGCCAGCAGTTACTCGGCCTCCCAGGGCACTGAAGCTTTCTTT

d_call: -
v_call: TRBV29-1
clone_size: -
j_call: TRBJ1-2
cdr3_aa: CSVDKSGYTF
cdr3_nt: TGCAGCGTGGACAAATCTGGCTACACCTTC

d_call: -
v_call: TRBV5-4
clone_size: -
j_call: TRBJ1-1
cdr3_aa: CASAHGGLDTEAFF
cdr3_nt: TGTGCCAGCGCCCACGGGGGCCTGGATACTGAAGCTTTCTTT

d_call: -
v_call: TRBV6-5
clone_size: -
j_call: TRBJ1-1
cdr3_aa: CASARAVAEAFF
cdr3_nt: TGTGCCAGCGCCCGGGCGGTAGCTGAAGCTTTCTTT

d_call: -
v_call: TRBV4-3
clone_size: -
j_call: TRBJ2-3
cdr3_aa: CASSQVGGGPTDTQYF
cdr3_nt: TGCGCCAGCAGCCAAGTAGGGGGAGGGCCCACAGATACGCAGTATTTT

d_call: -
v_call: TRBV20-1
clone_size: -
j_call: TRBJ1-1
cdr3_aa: CSAERDSEAFF
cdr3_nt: TGCAGTGCAGAGAGGGACTCTGAAGCTTTCTTT

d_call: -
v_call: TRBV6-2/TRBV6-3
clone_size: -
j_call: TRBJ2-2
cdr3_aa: CASSSSGVTSTGELFF
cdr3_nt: TGTGCCAGCAGTTCTTCCGGGGTTACGAGCACCGGGGAGCTGTTTTTT

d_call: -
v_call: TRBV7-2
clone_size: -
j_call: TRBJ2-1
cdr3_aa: CASSHTHNEQFF
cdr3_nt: TGTGCCAGCAGCCATACCCACAATGAGCAGTTCTTC

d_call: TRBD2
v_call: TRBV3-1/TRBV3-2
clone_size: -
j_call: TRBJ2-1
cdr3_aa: CASSQVSSSGGSNEQFF
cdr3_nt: TGTGCCAGCAGCCAAGTATCGTCTAGCGGGGGGTCAAATGAGCAGTTCTTC